These 2 T cell receptor beta chains were sequenced from one sample in a study of blood T cells in healthy people across ages. The use of a sample-barcoded 5' primer and a J-beta primer mix characterized a second PCR of about 7 to 12 cycles. MiXCR was run by TCRdb on the 5' RACE reads, yielding one entry per CDR3 protein. The table has around 690,000 distinct CDR3 sequences, approximately 59% seen once. Sequencing used blood. The receptor source for this set is a man between 60 and 75 years old in good health.

CDR3 amino acids: CASSLGTSGQFF. CDR3 sequence (DNA): TGTGCCAGCAGCTTAGGCACATCAGGGCAGTTCTTC. This chain uses TRBV7-9 with TRBJ2-1; D is undetermined. This CDR3 has 12 residues. Germline values: CDR1 SEHNR, CDR2 FQNEAQ (reference sequence). Trimming cost V 1 base and J 12 bases, with 10 bases left between them.

This clonotype showed up many times. This chain links TRBV19 with TRBJ2-5; 7 nucleotides agree with TRBD1. The germline V gene encodes CDR1 LNHDA and CDR2 SQIVND (reference sequence). With V trimmed by 7 bases and J by 5 bases, 10 bases remained unmatched. This CDR3 has 14 amino acids. CDR3 bases: TGTGCCAGTAAACAACAGGGGTTTGTCGAGACCCAGTACTTC. Translating gives CASKQQGFVETQYF.